These T cell receptor beta chains were read from a single sample in a study of patients and donors after allogeneic stem cell transplantation. In TCRdb, the RT-PCR reads were re-called with MiXCR into one record per CDR3 protein. The sample carries roughly 880,000 distinct CDR3 sequences, approximately 19% recorded once. Input material: blood, either unsorted or a sorted T cell fraction (not recorded which). The receptor set was obtained from a human donor who was either an allogeneic HSCT recipient or a stem cell or donor lymphocyte infusion donor (not recorded which). It is not recorded whose cells these are; they may come from a transplant donor. The CDR3 runs from the conserved cysteine through the conserved F or W. A D gene is named only where the DNA matches it firmly. Only part of the rows carry a size: once, few, many, or a class if the clone is expanded.

clone_size	j_call	v_call	d_call	cdr3_nt	cdr3_aa
.	TRBJ2-7	TRBV5-1	.	TGCGCCAGCAGCCGTACCCAGGGGGGCGAGCAGTACTTC	CASSRTQGGEQYF
.	TRBJ1-5	TRBV20-1	.	TGCAGTGCTAGAGGGCGAGCTAGGCCCCAGCATTTT	CSARGRARPQHF
few	TRBJ2-1	TRBV10-3	TRBD2	TGTGCCATCAGTGAGTACGGCGGGAGGGCCACCAATGAGCAGTTCTTC	CAISEYGGRATNEQFF
.	TRBJ2-7	TRBV7-2	.	TGTGCCAGCAGCTTAACGAGCGGGCCAAGCCCCTACGAGCAGTACTTC	CASSLTSGPSPYEQYF
few	TRBJ2-5	TRBV20-1	TRBD1	TGCAGTGCTATCCCGACACGGGGACAGCAAGAGACCCAGTACTTC	CSAIPTRGQQETQYF
few	TRBJ1-5	TRBV27	.	TGTGCCAGCAGTCCCTACCCTTGGGATTACCAGCCCCAGCATTTT	CASSPYPWDYQPQHF
.	TRBJ1-2	TRBV20-1	.	TGCAGTGCTAGAGATGAATGGAGACCTGGCTACACCTTC	CSARDEWRPGYTF
.	TRBJ2-3	TRBV4-1	TRBD2	TGCGCCAGCAGCCAAGAGAGCGGGGTAACAGATACGCAGTATTTT	CASSQESGVTDTQYF
few	TRBJ2-7	TRBV20-1	.	TGCAGTGCCCCGGCTGGTATCTACGAGCAGTACTTC	CSAPAGIYEQYF
few	TRBJ2-3	TRBV4-2	.	TGTGCCAGCAGCCCCCTTCTAAAGCGGCTAGACACAGATACGCAGTATTTT	CASSPLLKRLDTDTQYF
few	TRBJ2-3	TRBV5-1	.	TGCGCCAGCAGCCACGACAGAACCACAGATACGCAGTATTTT	CASSHDRTTDTQYF
.	TRBJ1-3	TRBV3-1	.	TGTGCCAGCAGCCAAGTTGGCCTTTTGGGAAACACCATATATTTT	CASSQVGLLGNTIYF
.	TRBJ2-1	TRBV12-3/TRBV12-4	TRBD1	TGTGCCAGCAGTCCACAGGGGTCCCTGTACAATGAGCAGTTCTTC	CASSPQGSLYNEQFF
.	TRBJ2-3	TRBV10-3	.	TGTGCCATCTGGACGGGAGCACAGAGTACGCAGTATTTT	CAIWTGAQSTQYF
many	TRBJ1-5	TRBV12-3/TRBV12-4	TRBD1	TGTGCCAGCAGCCCGGGACAGGGTGTCAATCAGCCCCAGCATTTT	CASSPGQGVNQPQHF
.	TRBJ2-1	TRBV3-1	TRBD2	TGTGCCAGCAGCCAGCGGTCGACTAGCCGGAGGTACAATGAGCAGTTCTTC	CASSQRSTSRRYNEQFF
.	TRBJ2-3	TRBV21-1	.	TGTGCCAGCAGCAAAGGGGGGTCTAGCGGGATCGAGGGGGTAGATACGCAGTATTTT	CASSKGGSSGIEGVDTQYF
few	TRBJ2-1	TRBV29-1	TRBD1	TGCAGCGTAAGACAGGGTGCCTTCCATGAGCAGTTCTTC	CSVRQGAFHEQFF
.	TRBJ2-7	TRBV29-1	.	TGCAGCGTTGACACGGGCGAGCAGTACTTC	CSVDTGEQYF
few	TRBJ1-1	TRBV20-1	.	TGCAGTGCTAGAGATCCCCTCGGAACCACTGAAGCTTTCTTT	CSARDPLGTTEAFF
few	TRBJ1-4	TRBV5-1	.	TGCGCCAGCACGGGAGGTATATTCGGTGAAAAACTGTTTTTT	CASTGGIFGEKLFF
few	TRBJ1-1	TRBV12-3/TRBV12-4	.	TGTGCCAGCGGATATTCCCCGGGCACTGAAGCTTTCTTT	CASGYSPGTEAFF
.	TRBJ1-1	TRBV4-1	TRBD1	TGCGCCAGCAGCCAAGTGGGACAGGGGAGGGCCACTGAAGCTTTCTTT	CASSQVGQGRATEAFF
few	TRBJ1-4	TRBV20-1	.	TGCAGTGCCACCAACCGGGGGCGACGGGAAAAACTGTTTTTT	CSATNRGRREKLFF
.	TRBJ1-2	TRBV4-2	TRBD1	TGTGCCAGCAGCCAAGAGGGGGGACAGGGGGACTATGGCTACACCTTC	CASSQEGGQGDYGYTF
few	TRBJ2-7	TRBV12-3/TRBV12-4	TRBD2	TGTGCCAGCAGCCCGCTATTATCGGGAGGGCCCGGGTACTTC	CASSPLLSGGPGYF
few	TRBJ2-7	TRBV2	.	TGTGCCAGCAAGCGCACTAGTTACGAGCAGTACTTC	CASKRTSYEQYF
.	TRBJ2-1	TRBV24-1	.	TGTGCCACCAGTGATTTAGTCATAGATGAGCAGTTCTTC	CATSDLVIDEQFF
few	TRBJ1-4	TRBV6-5	.	TGTGCCAGCAGTTACTCCAAGGGATTCGGGGAAAAACTGTTTTTT	CASSYSKGFGEKLFF
.	TRBJ1-2	TRBV2	.	TGTGCCAGCAAAAGGACTTTACGATCCTTC	CASKRTLRSF
.	TRBJ2-3	TRBV7-3	.	TGTGCCAGCAGCTCCGCGACTGGGTTCCGTGGAGATACGCAGTATTTT	CASSSATGFRGDTQYF
.	TRBJ1-6	TRBV6-5	TRBD1	TGTGCCAGCAGTTACCGGGGACAGGGAATCGCTTCACCCCTCCACTTT	CASSYRGQGIASPLHF
.	TRBJ2-3	TRBV2	.	TGTGCCAGCGCAGTAGGGGTGCGGCCAGATACGCAGTATTTT	CASAVGVRPDTQYF
few	TRBJ2-3	TRBV11-2	TRBD2	TGTGCCAGCAGCTTAGTGGGGCCCTTTGGGGCTAGCGGGGGAGCAGATACGCAGTATTTT	CASSLVGPFGASGGADTQYF
.	TRBJ2-7	TRBV20-1	.	TGCAGTGCTAGAGGGAACTCCTACGAGCAGTACTTC	CSARGNSYEQYF
few	TRBJ1-2	TRBV5-1	TRBD1	TGCGCCAGCAGCTTCCAGGGGGGGGACGGCTATGGCTACACCTTC	CASSFQGGDGYGYTF
.	TRBJ2-4	TRBV7-2	TRBD1	TGTGCCAGCAGCTTAGCCCCGGGACAGGGTGAGAAAAACATTCAGTACTTC	CASSLAPGQGEKNIQYF
many	TRBJ1-1	TRBV29-1	.	TGCAGCGTTGCGGCAGTCATGAACACTGAAGCTTTCTTT	CSVAAVMNTEAFF
few	TRBJ1-3	TRBV20-1	.	TGCAGTGCTAGACTACCATCCGCACGGGGTAGCTCATTT	CSARLPSARGSSF
few	TRBJ2-5	TRBV11-2	TRBD2	TGTGCCACCTCGGGGGGAGCAGGAGAGACCCAGTACTTC	CATSGGAGETQYF
many	TRBJ2-3	TRBV12-3/TRBV12-4	.	TGTGCCAGCAGCCCTAGAGAACAGACTAGCACAGATACGCAGTATTTT	CASSPREQTSTDTQYF
few	TRBJ2-1	TRBV20-1	.	TGCACCGCCCGGGACGGATCCTACAATGAGCAGTTCTTC	CTARDGSYNEQFF
few	TRBJ2-7	TRBV25-1	TRBD2	TGTGCCACCCTGGGAGGGGAAGCCTACGAGCAGTACTTC	CATLGGEAYEQYF
.	TRBJ2-3	TRBV4-1	TRBD2	TGCGCCAGCAGCCATGTACTAGCGGGGGCAGATACGCAGTATTTT	CASSHVLAGADTQYF
.	TRBJ2-3	TRBV3-1	.	TGTGCCAGCAGCCAAGATTGGAAGGGCACCACAGATACGCAGTATTTT	CASSQDWKGTTDTQYF
many	TRBJ2-4	TRBV29-1	.	TGCAGCGTAAGGGGAGCCAAAAACATTCAGTACTTC	CSVRGAKNIQYF
few	TRBJ2-4	TRBV6-5	.	TGTGCCAGCAGTTACTTTCCAGACAGAGCAGCCAAAAACATTCAGTACTTC	CASSYFPDRAAKNIQYF
few	TRBJ2-7	TRBV6-1	TRBD2	TGTGCCAGCAGTAGCGGGACTCCGGGTGCCTACGAGCAGTACTTC	CASSSGTPGAYEQYF
.	TRBJ1-2	TRBV11-2	TRBD1	TGTGCCAGCAGCCCGACAGGGGGCCACTATGGCTACACCTTC	CASSPTGGHYGYTF
.	TRBJ2-4	TRBV7-8	TRBD1	TGTGCCAGCAGCCCAGGGACAGAGGGGATTCTAGCCAAAAACATTCAGTACTTC	CASSPGTEGILAKNIQYF
.	TRBJ2-7	TRBV4-3	.	TGCGCCAGCAGCCAAGAAGTTCTAGCGTACGAGCAGTACTTC	CASSQEVLAYEQYF
few	TRBJ1-1	TRBV6-5	TRBD1	TGTGCCAGCAGTTACCCTGACCTCGCGGGACAGGGGGGATCTGAAGCTTTCTTT	CASSYPDLAGQGGSEAFF
.	TRBJ2-7	TRBV4-2	.	TGTGCCAGCAGCCAAGTTAGGTCCGAGCAGTACTTC	CASSQVRSEQYF
.	TRBJ2-3	TRBV15	TRBD2	TGTGCCACCAGCAGAAGTAGCGGGAGGGCCGATACAGATACGCAGTATTTT	CATSRSSGRADTDTQYF
few	TRBJ2-7	TRBV12-3/TRBV12-4	.	TGTGCCAGCAGTTTCGCAGGGGGGGACGAGCAGTACTTC	CASSFAGGDEQYF
few	TRBJ2-7	TRBV7-2	.	TGTGCCAGCAGAGTAGCAGGGGCCGACGAGCAGTACTTC	CASRVAGADEQYF
.	TRBJ2-2	TRBV6-2/TRBV6-3	.	TGTGCCAGCAGTTATGGGTCCATAAGGAACACCGGGGAGCTGTTTTTT	CASSYGSIRNTGELFF
many	TRBJ1-2	TRBV12-3/TRBV12-4	TRBD1	TGTGCCAGCACCGCGGACAGGGTGGGTGGCTACACCTTC	CASTADRVGGYTF
many	TRBJ2-5	TRBV12-3/TRBV12-4	TRBD1	TGTGCCAGCAGTTTAGCCCGGGACAGGGAAGAGACCCAGTACTTC	CASSLARDREETQYF